This T cell receptor beta chain was identified in a study of identical twins. General study findings and limits: Invariant MAIT and iNKT cells are populations that could partly confound zero-insertion analyses. Out-of-frame alpha sequences common to twins were enriched for low generation probability. Cord blood beta clonotypes present at high abundance carried fewer insertions; no such pattern appeared in memory repertoires.

Template switching, a step in the protocol, added a universal primer site, and cDNA carried unique molecular identifiers. TCRdb processed the 5' RACE reads anew with MiXCR; each CDR3 protein has one entry. The table lists about 430,000 distinct CDR3 sequences, about 18% of them singletons. The germline V gene encodes CDR1 KGHDR and CDR2 SFDVKD. After removal of 3 bases from V and 8 bases from J, the junction contained 13 bases not matched to a gene. The CDR3 sequence is 18 residues long. This clonotype was recorded at least ten times. Its antigen is not identified. Source material: naive T cells sorted from blood. This TCR was recovered from a man between 50 and 59 years old in good health. The chain employs TRBV24-1 and TRBJ2-1; 12 bases fit TRBD2. CDR3 protein: CATSDPHPTSGSQDEQFF. In nucleotides, the CDR3 is TGTGCCACCAGTGATCCCCATCCGACTAGCGGGAGCCAAGATGAGCAGTTCTTC.